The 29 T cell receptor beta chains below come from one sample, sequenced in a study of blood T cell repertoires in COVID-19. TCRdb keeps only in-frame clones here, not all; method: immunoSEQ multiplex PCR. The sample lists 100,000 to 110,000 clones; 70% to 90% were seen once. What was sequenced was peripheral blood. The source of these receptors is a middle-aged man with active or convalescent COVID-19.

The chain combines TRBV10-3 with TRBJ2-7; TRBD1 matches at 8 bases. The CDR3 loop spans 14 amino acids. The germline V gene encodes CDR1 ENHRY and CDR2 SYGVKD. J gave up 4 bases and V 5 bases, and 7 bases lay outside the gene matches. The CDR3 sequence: CAISRPGQAYEQYF. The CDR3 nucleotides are TGTGCCATCAGTCGACCGGGACAGGCGTACGAGCAGTACTTC.

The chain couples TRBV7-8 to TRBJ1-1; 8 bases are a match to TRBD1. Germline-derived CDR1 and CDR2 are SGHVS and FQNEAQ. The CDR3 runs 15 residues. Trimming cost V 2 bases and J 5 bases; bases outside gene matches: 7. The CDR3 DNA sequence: TGTGCCAGCAGCTTACTAGGACAGGGAGGAACTGAAGCTTTCTTT. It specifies CASSLLGQGGTEAFF.

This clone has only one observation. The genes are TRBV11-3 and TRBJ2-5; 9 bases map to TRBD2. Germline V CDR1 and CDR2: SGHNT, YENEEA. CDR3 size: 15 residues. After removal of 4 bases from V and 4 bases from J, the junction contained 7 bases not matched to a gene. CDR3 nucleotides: TGTGCCAGCAGCTCTCCGGGACTAGCTTCAGAGACCCAGTACTTC. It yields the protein CASSSPGLASETQYF.

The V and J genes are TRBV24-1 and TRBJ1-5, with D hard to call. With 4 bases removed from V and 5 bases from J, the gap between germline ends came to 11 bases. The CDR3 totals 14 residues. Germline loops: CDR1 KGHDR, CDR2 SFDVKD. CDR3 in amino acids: CATSEMGSDQPQHF. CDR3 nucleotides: TGTGCCACCAGTGAGATGGGGAGTGATCAGCCCCAGCATTTT.

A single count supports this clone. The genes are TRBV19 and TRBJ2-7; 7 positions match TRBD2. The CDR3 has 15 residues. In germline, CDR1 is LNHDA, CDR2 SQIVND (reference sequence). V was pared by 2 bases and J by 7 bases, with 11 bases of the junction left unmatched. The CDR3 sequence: CASSILAGAPREQYF. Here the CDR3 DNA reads TGTGCCAGTAGTATATTGGCGGGAGCTCCGCGGGAGCAGTACTTC.

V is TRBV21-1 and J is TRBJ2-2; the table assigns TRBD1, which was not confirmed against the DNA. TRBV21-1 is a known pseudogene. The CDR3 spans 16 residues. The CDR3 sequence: CASKGRDRGNTGELFF. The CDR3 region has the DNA TGTGCCAGCAAGGGGCGGGACAGGGGTAACACCGGGGAGCTGTTTTTT.

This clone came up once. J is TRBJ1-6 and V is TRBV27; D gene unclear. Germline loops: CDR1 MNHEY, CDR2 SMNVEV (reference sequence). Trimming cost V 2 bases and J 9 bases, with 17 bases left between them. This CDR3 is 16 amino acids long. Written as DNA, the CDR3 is TGTGCCAGCAGTTTAACAGCGGGATCTCCGGGTTCACCCCTCCACTTT. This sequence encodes CASSLTAGSPGSPLHF.

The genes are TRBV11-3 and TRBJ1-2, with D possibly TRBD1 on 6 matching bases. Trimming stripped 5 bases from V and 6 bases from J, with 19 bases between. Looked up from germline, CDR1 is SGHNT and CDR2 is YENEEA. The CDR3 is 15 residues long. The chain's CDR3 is CASSPADRRFHGYTF. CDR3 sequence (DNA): TGTGCCAGCAGCCCCGCCGACAGGAGATTTCATGGCTACACCTTC.

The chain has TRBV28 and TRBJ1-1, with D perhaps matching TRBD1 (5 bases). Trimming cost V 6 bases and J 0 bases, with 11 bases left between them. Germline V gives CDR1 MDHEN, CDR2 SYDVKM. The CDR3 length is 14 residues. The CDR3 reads CASRSSGLNTEAFF. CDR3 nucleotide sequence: TGTGCCAGCAGATCCTCAGGGCTGAACACTGAAGCTTTCTTT.

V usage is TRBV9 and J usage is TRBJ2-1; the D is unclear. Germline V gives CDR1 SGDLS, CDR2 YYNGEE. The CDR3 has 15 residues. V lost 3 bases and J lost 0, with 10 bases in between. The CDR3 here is CASSGTESSYNEQFF. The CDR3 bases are TGTGCCAGCAGCGGTACAGAAAGCTCCTACAATGAGCAGTTCTTC.

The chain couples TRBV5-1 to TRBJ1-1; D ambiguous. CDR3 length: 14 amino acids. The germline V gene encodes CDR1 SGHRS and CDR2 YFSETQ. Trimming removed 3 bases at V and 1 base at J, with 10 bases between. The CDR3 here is CASSWRYENTEAFF. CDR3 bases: TGCGCCAGCAGCTGGAGGTACGAGAACACTGAAGCTTTCTTT.

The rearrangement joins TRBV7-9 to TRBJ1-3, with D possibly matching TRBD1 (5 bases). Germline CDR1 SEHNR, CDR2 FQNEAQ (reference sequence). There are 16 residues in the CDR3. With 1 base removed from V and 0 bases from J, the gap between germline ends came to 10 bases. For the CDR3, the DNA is TGTGCCAGCAGCTTAGAAGACAGCTTCTCTGGAAACACCATATATTTT. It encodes CASSLEDSFSGNTIYF.

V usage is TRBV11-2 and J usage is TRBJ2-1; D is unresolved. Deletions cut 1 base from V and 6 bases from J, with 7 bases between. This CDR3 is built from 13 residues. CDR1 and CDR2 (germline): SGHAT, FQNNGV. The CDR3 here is CASSLVFVNEQFF. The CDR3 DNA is TGTGCCAGCAGCTTAGTCTTTGTCAATGAGCAGTTCTTC. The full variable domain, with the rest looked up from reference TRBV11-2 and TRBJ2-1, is EAGVAQSPRYKIIEKRQSVAFWCNPISGHATLYWYQQILGQGPKLLIQFQNNGVVDDSQLPKDRFSAERLKGVDSTLKIQPAKLEDSAVYLCASSLVFVNEQFFGPGTRLTVL.

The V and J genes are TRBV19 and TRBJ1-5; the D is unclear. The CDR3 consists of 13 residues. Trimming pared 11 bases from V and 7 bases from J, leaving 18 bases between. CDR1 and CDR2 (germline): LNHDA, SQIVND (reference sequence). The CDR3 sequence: CASGGGGGQPQHF. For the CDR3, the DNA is TGTGCCTCCGGTGGAGGAGGCGGGCAGCCCCAGCATTTT.

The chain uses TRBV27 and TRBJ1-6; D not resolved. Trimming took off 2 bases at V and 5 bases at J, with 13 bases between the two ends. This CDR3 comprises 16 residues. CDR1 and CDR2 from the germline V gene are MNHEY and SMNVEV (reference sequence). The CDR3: CASSLRRGLDNSPLHF. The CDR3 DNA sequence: TGTGCCAGCAGTTTAAGGCGGGGTTTAGATAATTCACCCCTCCACTTT.

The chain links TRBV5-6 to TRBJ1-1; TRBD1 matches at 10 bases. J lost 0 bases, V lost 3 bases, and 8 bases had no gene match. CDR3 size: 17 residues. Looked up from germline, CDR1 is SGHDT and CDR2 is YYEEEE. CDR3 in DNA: TGTGCCAGCAGCTCATACGGACAGGGGGTGTTGAACACTGAAGCTTTCTTT. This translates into CASSSYGQGVLNTEAFF.

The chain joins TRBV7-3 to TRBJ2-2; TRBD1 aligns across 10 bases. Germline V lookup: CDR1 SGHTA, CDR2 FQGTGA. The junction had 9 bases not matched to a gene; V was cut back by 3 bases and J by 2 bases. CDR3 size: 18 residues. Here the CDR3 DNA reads TGTGCCAGCAGCTTCTCCGGGACAGGGGTTACCAACACCGGGGAGCTGTTTTTT. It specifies CASSFSGTGVTNTGELFF.

CDR3 protein: CAWSVSALDGELFF. Written as DNA, the CDR3 is TGTGCCTGGAGTGTAAGTGCCCTAGACGGGGAGCTGTTTTTT. V is TRBV30 and J is TRBJ2-2; D gene uncertain. This CDR3 contains 14 residues. With 0 bases removed from V and 7 bases from J, the gap between germline ends came to 12 bases. The germline CDR1 and CDR2 sequences are GTSNPN and SVGIG (reference sequence).

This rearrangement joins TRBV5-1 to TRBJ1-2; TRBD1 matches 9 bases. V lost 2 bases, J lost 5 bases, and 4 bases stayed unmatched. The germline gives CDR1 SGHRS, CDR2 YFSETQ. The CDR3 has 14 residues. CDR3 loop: CASSLRTGDYGYTF. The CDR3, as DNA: TGCGCCAGCAGCTTACGGACAGGGGATTATGGCTACACCTTC.

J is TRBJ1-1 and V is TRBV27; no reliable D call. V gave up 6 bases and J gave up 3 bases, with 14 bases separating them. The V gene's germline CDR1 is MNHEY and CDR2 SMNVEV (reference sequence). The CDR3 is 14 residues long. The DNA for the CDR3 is TGTGCCAGCAGGCCCTCCCCTCGGGACACTGAAGCTTTCTTT. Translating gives CASRPSPRDTEAFF.

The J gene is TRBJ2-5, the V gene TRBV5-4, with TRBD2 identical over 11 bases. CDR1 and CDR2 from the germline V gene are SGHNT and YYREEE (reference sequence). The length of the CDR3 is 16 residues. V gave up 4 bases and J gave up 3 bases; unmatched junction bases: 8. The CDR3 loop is CASSGKTSGTEETQYF. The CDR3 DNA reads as TGTGCCAGCAGCGGCAAGACTAGCGGGACCGAAGAGACCCAGTACTTC.

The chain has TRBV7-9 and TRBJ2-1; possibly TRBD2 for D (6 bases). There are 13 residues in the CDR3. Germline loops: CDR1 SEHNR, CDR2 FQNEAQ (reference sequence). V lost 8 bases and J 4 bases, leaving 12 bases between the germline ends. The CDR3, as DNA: TGTGCCAGCCGACGGGACTCTTACAATGAGCAGTTCTTC. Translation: CASRRDSYNEQFF.

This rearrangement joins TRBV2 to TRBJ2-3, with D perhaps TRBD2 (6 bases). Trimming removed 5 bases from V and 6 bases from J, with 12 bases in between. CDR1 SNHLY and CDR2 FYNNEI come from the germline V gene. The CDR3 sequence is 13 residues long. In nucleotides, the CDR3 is TGTGCCAGCAGTTGGGGGGATTGGGATACGCAGTATTTT. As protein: CASSWGDWDTQYF. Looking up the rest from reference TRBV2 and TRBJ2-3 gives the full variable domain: EPEVTQTPSHQVTQMGQEVILRCVPISNHLYFYWYRQILGQKVEFLVSFYNNEISEKSEIFDDQFSVERPDGSNFTLKIRSTKLEDSAMYFCASSWGDWDTQYFGPGTRLTVL.

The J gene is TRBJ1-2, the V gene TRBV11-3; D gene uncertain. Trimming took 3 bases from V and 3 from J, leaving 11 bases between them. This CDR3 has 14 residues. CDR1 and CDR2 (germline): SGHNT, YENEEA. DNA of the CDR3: TGTGCCAGCAGCTTCCCTGGTCGGGACTATGGCTACACCTTC. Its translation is CASSFPGRDYGYTF.

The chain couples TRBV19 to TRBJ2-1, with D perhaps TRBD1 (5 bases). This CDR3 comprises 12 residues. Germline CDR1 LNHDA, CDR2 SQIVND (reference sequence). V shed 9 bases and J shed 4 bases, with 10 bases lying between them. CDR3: CASRAGYNEQFF. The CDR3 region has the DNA TGTGCCAGCAGGGCAGGGTACAATGAGCAGTTCTTC.

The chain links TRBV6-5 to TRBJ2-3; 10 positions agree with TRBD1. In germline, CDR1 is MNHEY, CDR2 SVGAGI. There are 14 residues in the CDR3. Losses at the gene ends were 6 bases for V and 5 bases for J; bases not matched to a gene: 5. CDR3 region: CASSRQGAQDTQYF. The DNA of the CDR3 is TGTGCCAGCAGCAGACAGGGGGCGCAAGATACGCAGTATTTT.

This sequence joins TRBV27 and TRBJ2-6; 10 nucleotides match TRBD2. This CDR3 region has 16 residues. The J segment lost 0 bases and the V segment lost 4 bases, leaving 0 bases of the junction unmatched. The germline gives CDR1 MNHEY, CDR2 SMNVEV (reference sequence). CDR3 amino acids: CASSSSGSSGANVLTF. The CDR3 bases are TGTGCCAGCAGTTCTAGCGGGAGCTCTGGGGCCAACGTCCTGACTTTC.

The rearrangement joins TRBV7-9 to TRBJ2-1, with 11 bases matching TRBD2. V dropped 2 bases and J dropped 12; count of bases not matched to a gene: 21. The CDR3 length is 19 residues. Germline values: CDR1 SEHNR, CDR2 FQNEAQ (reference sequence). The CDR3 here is CASSLTTSGVEGSGGAQFF. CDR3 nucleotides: TGTGCCAGCAGCTTAACGACTAGCGGGGTTGAAGGCTCCGGGGGGGCGCAGTTCTTC.

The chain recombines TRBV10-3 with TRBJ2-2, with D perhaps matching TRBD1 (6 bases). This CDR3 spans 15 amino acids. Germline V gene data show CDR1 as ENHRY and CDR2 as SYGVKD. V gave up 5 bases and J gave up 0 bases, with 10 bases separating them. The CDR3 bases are TGTGCCATCAGTTCCGGGACAACGAACACCGGGGAGCTGTTTTTT. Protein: CAISSGTTNTGELFF.